What follows is one T cell receptor beta chain and its context. The sample belongs to a study of blood T cell repertoires in COVID-19. Study summary: The United States, Italy and Spain provided the acute and convalescent COVID-19 samples.

CDR1 and CDR2 from the germline V gene are SGHNT and YYREEE (reference sequence). Trimming cost V 4 bases and J 7 bases, with 15 bases left between them. This CDR3 is built from 14 residues. Original handling: Cell counts per sample came from amplifying reference gene primers. Here immunoSEQ multiplex PCR was the method, and the copy in TCRdb shows in-frame clones only, minus some. The V and J calls and clone size come from that table; D and trimming were worked out from the DNA. The table has approximately 300,000 clones, approximately 90% seen once. The V gene is TRBV5-4, the J gene TRBJ2-1, with a possible D match to TRBD2 (5 bases). The sample comprised peripheral blood. This clonotype originated in a man in his thirties or forties with acute or convalescent COVID-19. The CDR3 region is CASSPGTGLNEQFF. The CDR3 DNA reads as TGTGCCAGCAGCCCGGGAACCGGTCTGAATGAGCAGTTCTTC.